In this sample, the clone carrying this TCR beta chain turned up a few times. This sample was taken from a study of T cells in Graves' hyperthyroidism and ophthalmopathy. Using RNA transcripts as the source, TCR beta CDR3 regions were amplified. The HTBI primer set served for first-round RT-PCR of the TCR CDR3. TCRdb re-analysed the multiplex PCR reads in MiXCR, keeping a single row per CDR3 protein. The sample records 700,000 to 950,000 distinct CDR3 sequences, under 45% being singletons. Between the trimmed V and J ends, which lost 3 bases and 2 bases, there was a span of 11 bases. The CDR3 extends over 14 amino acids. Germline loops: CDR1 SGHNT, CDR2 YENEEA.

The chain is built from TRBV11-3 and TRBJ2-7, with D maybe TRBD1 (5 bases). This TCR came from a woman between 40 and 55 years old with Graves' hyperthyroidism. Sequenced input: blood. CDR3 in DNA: TGTGCCAGCAGCTTGCAGACAGAGACCTACGAGCAGTACTTC. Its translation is CASSLQTETYEQYF.